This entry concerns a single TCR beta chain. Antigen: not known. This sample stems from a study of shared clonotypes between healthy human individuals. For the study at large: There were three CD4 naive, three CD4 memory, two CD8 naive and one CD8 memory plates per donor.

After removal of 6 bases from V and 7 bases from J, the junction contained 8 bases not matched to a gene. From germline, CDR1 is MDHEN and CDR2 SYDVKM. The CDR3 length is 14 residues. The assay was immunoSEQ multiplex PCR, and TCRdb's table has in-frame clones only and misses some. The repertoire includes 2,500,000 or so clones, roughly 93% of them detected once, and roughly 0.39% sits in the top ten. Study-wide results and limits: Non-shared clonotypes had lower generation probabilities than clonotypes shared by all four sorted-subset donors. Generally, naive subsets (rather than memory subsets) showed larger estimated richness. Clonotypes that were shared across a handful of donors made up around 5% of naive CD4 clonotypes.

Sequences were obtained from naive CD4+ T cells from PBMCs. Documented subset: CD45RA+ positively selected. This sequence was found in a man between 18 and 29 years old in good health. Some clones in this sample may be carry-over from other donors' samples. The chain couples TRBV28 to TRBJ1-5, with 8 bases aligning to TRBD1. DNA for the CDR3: TGTGCCAGCAGCCAAGGACAGGGTTGGCAGCCCCAGCATTTT. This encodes CASSQGQGWQPQHF.